The 27 T cell receptor beta chains below all came from one sample that was sequenced in a study of Ad26.COV2.S vaccination and SARS-CoV-2 variants. Libraries were prepared by immunoSEQ multiplex PCR; TCRdb keeps only in-frame clonotypes and omits some of them. The repertoire consists of around 500,000 clones, with roughly nine tenths occurring once and the leading ten covering about 1.7%. Noted treatment: roughly 19 received Ad26.COV2.S at low or high dose, single or two shots; about 5 received placebo; per-sample allocation not given. Sampling was done on day 63 after the first vaccine or placebo injection. This material consisted of peripheral blood, taken in a trial of Ad26.COV2.S vaccine versus placebo. Receptors were obtained from a person between 18 and 65 years old who received the Ad26.COV2.S COVID-19 vaccine or a placebo.

The gene calls are TRBV3-1 (or the pseudogene TRBV3-2) and TRBJ1-1; D unresolved. The V gene's germline CDR1 is LGHDT and CDR2 YNNKEL (reference sequence). Trimming cost V 0 bases and J 1 base, with 6 bases left between them. CDR3 length: 14 residues. The CDR3 is CASSQDTANTEAFF. The CDR3 coding sequence is TGTGCCAGCAGCCAAGACACCGCGAACACTGAAGCTTTCTTT.

The rearrangement links TRBV13 to TRBJ2-1; D gene unclear. This CDR3 spans 14 amino acids. CDR1 is PRHDT and CDR2 is FYEKMQ in the germline V gene (reference sequence). Trimming took 5 bases from V and 5 from J, leaving 13 bases between them. CDR3 DNA sequence: TGTGCCAGCAGCGAACCCAGGACGGACAATGAGCAGTTCTTC. Amino acids: CASSEPRTDNEQFF.

This chain connects TRBV7-8 to TRBJ2-2, with 8 bases identical to TRBD2. The CDR3 is 16 residues long. The junction had 7 bases not matched to a gene; V was cut back by 3 bases and J by 4 bases. In germline, CDR1 is SGHVS, CDR2 FQNEAQ. CDR3 loop: CASSFITSGPTGELFF. CDR3 sequence (DNA): TGTGCCAGCAGCTTTATCACTAGCGGTCCCACCGGGGAGCTGTTTTTT.

The gene calls are TRBV20-1 and TRBJ2-1; D remains ambiguous. The germline gives CDR1 DFQATT, CDR2 SNEGSKA (reference sequence). The V end lost 3 bases, the J end lost 4 bases, and 13 bases lay between the germline ends. The CDR3 spans 14 residues. CDR3 in amino acids: CSASIPPAYNEQFF. CDR3 bases: TGCAGTGCTAGTATTCCCCCTGCATACAATGAGCAGTTCTTC.

The chain couples TRBV29-1 to TRBJ2-2, with TRBD2 matching over 7 bases. J was trimmed by 4 bases and V by 3 bases; bases with no gene match: 8. Germline V lookup: CDR1 SQVTM, CDR2 ANQGSEA. The CDR3 is 15 residues long. CDR3 region: CSVEFRGVGTGELFF. The CDR3 nucleotides are TGCAGCGTTGAGTTTCGGGGGGTCGGCACCGGGGAGCTGTTTTTT.

The gene calls are TRBV5-1 and TRBJ1-2; no clear D gene. The CDR3 extends over 14 amino acids. With 3 bases removed from V and 5 bases from J, the gap between germline ends came to 14 bases. Germline V gene data show CDR1 as SGHRS and CDR2 as YFSETQ. CDR3 sequence reads: CASSSVDGRYGYTF. The CDR3 DNA reads as TGCGCCAGCAGCTCGGTGGACGGAAGGTATGGCTACACCTTC.

The genes are TRBV10-3 and TRBJ1-5; D possibly corresponds to TRBD1 (5 bases). This CDR3 is 15 amino acids long. Germline assignment: CDR1 ENHRY and CDR2 SYGVKD. Trimming removed 3 bases at V and 3 bases at J, with 12 bases between. The DNA of the CDR3 is TGTGCCATCAGTGATTTGGGGGGTTCCAATCAGCCCCAGCATTTT. It is translated as CAISDLGGSNQPQHF.

The chain's CDR3 is CASRPGALQETQYF. CDR3 bases: TGTGCCAGCAGACCCGGGGCGCTACAAGAGACCCAGTACTTC. This chain joins TRBV6-6 and TRBJ2-5, with D perhaps TRBD1 or TRBD2 (5 bases each). The germline gives CDR1 MNHNY, CDR2 SVGAGI (reference sequence). The CDR3 is 14 residues long. Trimming left V 6 bases short and J 2 bases short, with 13 bases between.

This chain uses TRBV7-2 with TRBJ1-6, with D perhaps TRBD1 (6 bases). V lost 1 base to trimming and J lost 8 bases, with 12 bases between them. CDR1 and CDR2 (germline): SGHTA, FQGNSA. The CDR3 runs 15 residues. The CDR3 nucleotides are TGTGCCAGCAGCTTAGTTTCAGGGGCGGATTCACCCCTCCACTTT. This translates into CASSLVSGADSPLHF.

This chain joins TRBV7-4 and TRBJ1-2; D is uncertain. Germline CDR1 and CDR2: SGHVT and SQSDAQ. The CDR3 is 16 residues long. Trimming cost V 5 bases and J 2 bases, with 18 bases left between them. CDR3 nucleotides: TGTGCCAGCAGCCTGTCGGACGTGGACGGGAACTATGGCTACACCTTC. Translating it yields CASSLSDVDGNYGYTF. Variable domain in full (rest from reference TRBV7-4 and TRBJ1-2): GAGVSQSPRYKVAKRGRDVALRCDSISGHVTLYWYRQTLGQGSEVLTYSQSDAQRDKSGRPSGRFSAERPERSVSTLKIQRTEQGDSAVYLCASSLSDVDGNYGYTFGSGTRLTVV.

The genes are TRBV18 and TRBJ2-7; D is unresolved. Germline CDR1 and CDR2: KGHSH and LQKENI. The length of the CDR3 is 15 residues. Trimming cost V 3 bases and J 5 bases, with 17 bases left between them. CDR3 amino acids: CASSPTAARPDEQYF. CDR3 DNA sequence: TGTGCCAGCTCACCTACCGCGGCCAGGCCAGACGAGCAGTACTTC. Full variable domain (missing parts from reference TRBV18 and TRBJ2-7): NAGVMQNPRHLVRRRGQEARLRCSPMKGHSHVYWYRQLPEEGLKFMVYLQKENIIDESGMPKERFSAEFPKEGPSILRIQQVVRGDSAAYFCASSPTAARPDEQYFGPGTRLTVT.

This clone was picked up one time. The chain links TRBV6-5 to TRBJ1-1; D remains unclear. Between the trimmed V and J ends, which lost 0 bases and 4 bases, there was a span of 15 bases. CDR1 is MNHEY, CDR2 SVGAGI, per germline. This CDR3 has 16 residues. In DNA, the CDR3 is TGTGCCAGCAGTTACTCGAGAGGGCGGGCGGGCACTGAAGCTTTCTTT. Its protein is CASSYSRGRAGTEAFF.

This chain joins TRBV19 and TRBJ2-2; D is perhaps TRBD1 (5 bases). CDR3 length: 14 amino acids. CDR1 is LNHDA, CDR2 SQIVND, per germline (reference sequence). Trimming pared 7 bases from V and 7 bases from J, leaving 16 bases between. The CDR3 region has the DNA TGTGCCAGTAAACTGACAGTCTACGGCGGGGAGCTGTTTTTT. This encodes CASKLTVYGGELFF.

V usage is TRBV18 and J usage is TRBJ2-1, with D perhaps matching TRBD1 or TRBD2 (6 bases each). CDR1 and CDR2 (germline): KGHSH, LQKENI. The CDR3 spans 17 residues. The V and J ends lost 6 bases and 5 bases respectively, with 23 bases between them. This chain's CDR3 is CASSPWGDTGAHNEQFF. In DNA form, the CDR3 reads TGTGCCAGCTCCCCTTGGGGGGATACGGGGGCACACAATGAGCAGTTCTTC. The full variable domain, its missing parts supplied by reference TRBV18 and TRBJ2-1, is NAGVMQNPRHLVRRRGQEARLRCSPMKGHSHVYWYRQLPEEGLKFMVYLQKENIIDESGMPKERFSAEFPKEGPSILRIQQVVRGDSAAYFCASSPWGDTGAHNEQFFGPGTRLTVL.

The genes are TRBV19 and TRBJ2-2; 8 bases map to TRBD1. The CDR3 sequence is 17 residues long. CDR1 LNHDA and CDR2 SQIVND come from the germline V gene (reference sequence). Trimming took 3 bases from V and 7 from J; bases not matched to a gene: 13. CDR3: CASSIRKAGGAIGELFF. The CDR3 DNA is TGTGCCAGTAGTATCAGAAAGGCAGGGGGCGCGATCGGGGAGCTGTTTTTT.

The chain uses TRBV11-1 and TRBJ2-5; 7 bases agree with TRBD1. This CDR3 has 13 amino acids. The junction had 5 bases not matched to a gene; V was cut back by 5 bases and J by 5 bases. CDR1 SGHAT and CDR2 FQDESV come from the germline V gene (reference sequence). Here the CDR3 reads CASSPDRSETQYF. The CDR3 coding sequence is TGTGCCAGCAGCCCGGACAGGTCGGAGACCCAGTACTTC.

The rearrangement uses TRBV7-2 and TRBJ1-3; weak D call: TRBD1 (5 bases). The CDR3 runs 15 residues. Germline lookup yields CDR1 SGHTA and CDR2 FQGNSA. Trimming took off 1 base at V and 2 bases at J, with 9 bases between the two ends. The CDR3 nucleotides read TGTGCCAGCAGCTTAGATCGGGGGGCTGGAAACACCATATATTTT. Translated: CASSLDRGAGNTIYF.

The chain recombines TRBV6-5 with TRBJ1-2; perhaps TRBD1 as D (5 bases). CDR3 length equals 12 residues. The V end was cut by 6 bases, the J end by 1 base, with 6 bases between. The V gene's germline CDR1 is MNHEY and CDR2 SVGAGI. CDR3 bases: TGTGCCAGCAGGAGGGGTAACTATGGCTACACCTTC. Its protein product is CASRRGNYGYTF.

The genes are TRBV4-2 and TRBJ2-7; TRBD1 is a possible D gene (6 bases). The length of the CDR3 is 15 residues. Germline-derived CDR1 and CDR2 are LGHNA and YNFKEQ. V lost 1 base to trimming and J lost 5 bases, with 15 bases between them. CDR3 amino acids: CASSQAPLGGDEQYF. Written as DNA, the CDR3 is TGTGCCAGCAGCCAAGCCCCCCTTGGGGGCGACGAGCAGTACTTC.

The V gene is TRBV4-3, the J gene TRBJ2-3; 10 bases are a match to TRBD2. After removal of 5 bases from V and 6 bases from J, the junction contained 14 bases not matched to a gene. This CDR3 is built from 17 residues. Germline V gene data show CDR1 as LGHNA and CDR2 as YSLEER. The chain's CDR3 is CASSARPSGGATDTQYF. The DNA for the CDR3 is TGCGCCAGCAGCGCACGCCCGAGCGGGGGGGCAACGGATACGCAGTATTTT.

The genes are TRBV7-2 and TRBJ2-5; no definite D call. Germline V gene data show CDR1 as SGHTA and CDR2 as FQGNSA. The CDR3 is 14 amino acids. Trimming cost V 5 bases and J 5 bases, with 15 bases left between them. CDR3 region: CASSLRTAAETQYF. DNA for the CDR3: TGTGCCAGCAGCCTAAGGACGGCGGCGGAGACCCAGTACTTC.

V is TRBV6-5 and J is TRBJ1-5; TRBD1 matches at 8 bases. This CDR3 comprises 15 residues. Germline assignment: CDR1 MNHEY and CDR2 SVGAGI. The V gene end was trimmed by 6 bases and the J gene end by 4 bases; junction bases not matched to a gene: 8. The CDR3 is CASSRGQGANQPQHF. CDR3 bases: TGTGCCAGCAGCCGAGGACAGGGCGCAAATCAGCCCCAGCATTTT.

This sequence joins TRBV15 and TRBJ2-7; TRBD1 agrees at 8 bases. CDR1 and CDR2 from the germline V gene are LNHNV and YYDKDF (reference sequence). With V trimmed by 4 bases and J by 2 bases, 7 bases remained unmatched. The CDR3 is made up of 15 amino acids. The CDR3 protein is CATSTPGTGAYEQYF. For the CDR3, the DNA is TGTGCCACCAGCACCCCCGGGACAGGAGCCTACGAGCAGTACTTC.

The rearrangement joins TRBV7-9 to TRBJ1-2, with D possibly TRBD1 on 6 matching bases. V was cut by 0 bases and J by 2 bases, with 10 bases left in between. The germline CDR1 and CDR2 sequences are SEHNR and FQNEAQ (reference sequence). The length of the CDR3 is 15 residues. The CDR3 is CASSLALQGNYGYTF. The CDR3 DNA is TGTGCCAGCAGCTTAGCGTTGCAGGGGAACTATGGCTACACCTTC.

The rearrangement links TRBV7-9 to TRBJ1-1; possibly TRBD1 for D (5 bases). V lost 5 bases and J lost 5, with 12 bases in between. The V gene's germline CDR1 is SEHNR and CDR2 FQNEAQ (reference sequence). This CDR3 comprises 13 residues. CDR3 nucleotide sequence: TGTGCCAGCAGCCTACAAGGGGAGACTGAAGCTTTCTTT. Translating gives CASSLQGETEAFF.

The CDR3 spells CASSLVAGSLQPQHF. CDR3 coding DNA: TGTGCCAGCAGCTTAGTAGCAGGGTCGCTACAGCCCCAGCATTTT. The chain has TRBV11-2 and TRBJ1-5; maybe TRBD1 (5 bases). Germline V gene sequence: CDR1 SGHAT, CDR2 FQNNGV. This CDR3 region has 15 residues. The V gene lost 1 base and the J gene lost 7 bases, with 14 bases spanning the gap.

This chain uses TRBV5-6 with TRBJ1-1; D remains unclear. Germline CDR1 is SGHDT and CDR2 is YYEEEE. Trimming pared 3 bases from V and 1 base from J, leaving 7 bases between. There are 13 residues in the CDR3. CDR3 in DNA: TGTGCCAGCAGCTCGGACGGGAACACTGAAGCTTTCTTT. The encoded protein is CASSSDGNTEAFF. The full variable domain, completed using reference TRBV5-6 and TRBJ1-1, is DAGVTQSPTHLIKTRGQQVTLRCSPKSGHDTVSWYQQALGQGPQFIFQYYEEEERQRGNFPDRFSGHQFPNYSSELNVNALLLGDSALYLCASSSDGNTEAFFGQGTRLTVV.